A selection of T cell receptor beta chains follows, all from one sample in a study of blood T cell repertoires in COVID-19. This table comes from immunoSEQ multiplex PCR, and its TCRdb copy is limited to in-frame clones, with some not included. In the table there are roughly 75,000 clones, about nine tenths of which are singletons. Sequenced: peripheral blood. The receptors stem from an elderly man in a cohort sampled during active COVID-19. Both conserved end residues are part of each CDR3. A D gene is named only where the DNA matches it firmly. Not all rows give a size; the values are once, few, many and, for expanded clones, a class.

TRBJ2-1,.,TRBV18,TRBD2,TGTGCCAGCTCACCACTAGCGGGGGAGTACAATGAGCAGTTCTTC,CASSPLAGEYNEQFF
TRBJ1-5,.,TRBV3-1/TRBV3-2,TRBD1,TGTGCCAGCAGCCCCGGACAGGGTACTAGCAATCAGCCCCAGCATTTT,CASSPGQGTSNQPQHF
TRBJ2-3,.,TRBV19,TRBD2,TGTGCCAGTAGTATAGGAACTAGCGGAGATACGCAGTATTTT,CASSIGTSGDTQYF
TRBJ1-2,.,TRBV29-1,.,TGCAGCGGAGCAACCGGGACTGACTATGGCTACACCTTC,CSGATGTDYGYTF
TRBJ1-1,.,TRBV6-5,TRBD1,TGTGCCAGTCCCTTAGCCGGGACAGAGAACACTGAAGCTTTCTTT,CASPLAGTENTEAFF
TRBJ2-5,.,TRBV2,TRBD2,TGTGCCAGCACCTCGGGACTAGCGGGGGGTACGGAGACCCAGTACTTC,CASTSGLAGGTETQYF
TRBJ2-2,.,TRBV19,TRBD2,TGTGCCAGTAGTATAGAGAAGACTAGCGGGGGGGCCACCGGGGAGCTGTTTTTT,CASSIEKTSGGATGELFF
TRBJ2-5,.,TRBV5-8,TRBD2,TGTGCCAGCAGTAATCGATCAGGACTAGCGGGGGGGCCGTTCGTAGAGACCCAGTACTTC,CASSNRSGLAGGPFVETQYF
TRBJ1-6,.,TRBV7-9,.,TGTGCCAGCAGCTTAGGTACGGGTAATAATTCACCCCTCCACTTT,CASSLGTGNNSPLHF
TRBJ2-7,.,TRBV7-3,TRBD1,TGTGCCAGCAGCTTGGCAGGGGGAACGTACGAGCAGTACTTC,CASSLAGGTYEQYF
TRBJ1-2,.,TRBV11-2,.,TGTGCCAGCAGCTCCCAGGTGGGGCTAACTATTGGCTACACCTTC,CASSSQVGLTIGYTF
TRBJ2-5,.,TRBV5-6,TRBD1,TGTGCCAGCAGCTTGGAGGCAGGGGGCAGTCGGTACCAAGAGACCCAGTACTTC,CASSLEAGGSRYQETQYF
TRBJ2-5,.,TRBV3-1/TRBV3-2,.,TGTGCCAGCAGCCAATACGTTCTAACGGGAGAGACCCAGTACTTC,CASSQYVLTGETQYF
TRBJ2-2,few,TRBV9,TRBD1,TGTGCCAGCAGAGATAAGAACGGACAGGGGGGCGCCGGGGAGCTGTTTTTT,CASRDKNGQGGAGELFF
TRBJ2-5,.,TRBV12-5,.,TGTGCTAGTGGCCCCTCTAGGGGGGGCAACCAAGAGACCCAGTACTTC,CASGPSRGGNQETQYF
TRBJ1-5,.,TRBV6-1,.,TGTGCCAGCAGTGATTTCGGGTATCAGCCCCAGCATTTT,CASSDFGYQPQHF
TRBJ1-1,.,TRBV19,TRBD1,TGTGCCAGTAGTAGATCCAGGGGGGCCTACACTGAAGCTTTCTTT,CASSRSRGAYTEAFF
TRBJ1-5,.,TRBV19,TRBD1,TGTGCCAGTAGTGCGACAGGGGATGTCAATCAGCCCCAGCATTTT,CASSATGDVNQPQHF
TRBJ2-1,.,TRBV2,TRBD2,TGTGCCAGCTGTGGGGTCCCGGGACTAGCTTTCAATGAGCAGTTCTTC,CASCGVPGLAFNEQFF
TRBJ2-1,.,TRBV18,.,TGTGCCAGCTCAAGCAGCGATGAGCAGTTCTTC,CASSSSDEQFF
TRBJ2-5,.,TRBV18,.,TGTGCCAGCTCACCACTAAGGGGACAAGAGACCCAGTACTTC,CASSPLRGQETQYF
TRBJ2-7,many,TRBV7-3,TRBD1,TGTGCCAGCAGCCCGGACAGGGGGCGCGAGGCCCACGAGCAGTACTTC,CASSPDRGREAHEQYF
TRBJ1-2,.,TRBV19,.,TGTGCCAGTAGCCCCCCGGGGGGCGAGCTTGGCTACACCTTC,CASSPPGGELGYTF
TRBJ2-5,.,TRBV10-3,.,TGTGCCATCCGTAATACCACAGGGCTGGAGACCCAGTACTTC,CAIRNTTGLETQYF
TRBJ1-6,.,TRBV2,.,TGTGCCAGCGCCATAGACAACGGGGATTCACCCCTCCACTTT,CASAIDNGDSPLHF
TRBJ2-1,.,TRBV14,.,TGTGCCAGCAGCCGCAGACCAGGGTACACTCCTCGATACAATGAGCAGTTCTTC,CASSRRPGYTPRYNEQFF
TRBJ1-2,.,TRBV27,TRBD1,TGTGCCAGCAGTTTTGGAGGACAGGGGGCTAGCTACACCTTC,CASSFGGQGASYTF
TRBJ1-2,.,TRBV9,TRBD1,TGTGCCAGCAGCTACACAGGGGGTGGCTACACCTTC,CASSYTGGGYTF
TRBJ2-7,.,TRBV7-2,TRBD2,TGTGCCAGCAGCTTAGATCTAGCGGGGGGGCACAACGAGCAGTACTTC,CASSLDLAGGHNEQYF
TRBJ1-1,.,TRBV5-1,.,TGCGCCAGCAGCTTGGCGGGGGGCGCGTTTGGCACTGAAGCTTTCTTT,CASSLAGGAFGTEAFF
TRBJ2-3,.,TRBV2,TRBD1,TGTGCCAGCAGTCCCAGACAGGGATACACAGATACGCAGTATTTT,CASSPRQGYTDTQYF
TRBJ1-1,.,TRBV14,TRBD1,TGTGCCAGCAGCCAAGCCACAGGGGTCACTGAAGCTTTCTTT,CASSQATGVTEAFF
TRBJ1-2,.,TRBV11-2,TRBD1,TGTGCCAGCAGCTTTCGGACAGGGGGGGTGTCCTATGGCTACACCTTC,CASSFRTGGVSYGYTF
TRBJ2-7,few,TRBV7-2,.,TGTGCCAGCAGCTTAGCGGGGGGGCCGCACGAGCAGTACTTC,CASSLAGGPHEQYF
TRBJ2-5,.,TRBV12-3/TRBV12-4,.,TGTGCCAGCAGTAGGGGCGAGACCCAGTACTTC,CASSRGETQYF
TRBJ2-3,.,TRBV7-2,.,TGTGCCAGCAGCTTATTTCCAGGGGCCACAGATACGCAGTATTTT,CASSLFPGATDTQYF
TRBJ1-5,.,TRBV2,.,TGTGCCAGCAGGAGGACAGTTAATCAGCCCCAGCATTTT,CASRRTVNQPQHF
TRBJ2-6,.,TRBV5-1,.,TGCGCCAGCAGGGTCAGCGGAGTATCTGGGGCCAACGTCCTGACTTTC,CASRVSGVSGANVLTF
TRBJ2-5,.,TRBV7-9,.,TGTGCCAGCAGCTTTAGGACAGAACAAGAGACCCAGTACTTC,CASSFRTEQETQYF
TRBJ1-1,.,TRBV27,.,TGTGCCAGCAGTTCTCCGGAGACTGAAGCTTTCTTT,CASSSPETEAFF
TRBJ2-2,few,TRBV2,.,TGTGCCAGCAGCAGACAGCGAGTCGGGGAGCTGTTTTTT,CASSRQRVGELFF
TRBJ2-3,.,TRBV6-5,TRBD2,TGTGCCAGCAGTCGCCGGGGGGGCTACACAGATACGCAGTATTTT,CASSRRGGYTDTQYF
TRBJ2-6,.,TRBV2,TRBD1,TGTGCCAGCAGGGCGGGACAGGGGGCCCCCGGGGCCAACGTCCTGACTTTC,CASRAGQGAPGANVLTF
TRBJ1-2,.,TRBV4-2,.,TGTGCCAGCAGCCGAGAAGCAGGGTCCGATGGCTACACCTTC,CASSREAGSDGYTF
TRBJ1-4,.,TRBV7-8,.,TGTGCCAGCAGCACTACAGGGCTACTCAATGAAAAACTGTTTTTT,CASSTTGLLNEKLFF
TRBJ2-1,.,TRBV15,.,TGTGCCACCAGCGGTCCAGGAAGGACTAAATACAATGAGCAGTTCTTC,CATSGPGRTKYNEQFF